A selection of T cell receptor beta chains follows, all from one sample in a study of T cell responses to AZD1222 COVID-19 vaccine. The assay was immunoSEQ multiplex PCR, and TCRdb's table has in-frame clones only and misses some. Counted here are almost 70,000 clones, 80% occurring once; the ten biggest clones make up about 14%. Sequencing used peripheral blood, obtained 28 days after the second AZD1222 dose. These receptors were taken from an adult who received the AZD1222 COVID-19 vaccine. Each CDR3 is given with its conserved first and last residue. A D gene is named only where the DNA matches it firmly. The size entry is marked missing in some rows and otherwise reads once, few, many or a size class.

TGCGCCAGCAGGGACAGCGGGGGGGCTCCCCAGTACTTC	CASRDSGGAPQYF	TRBV10-2	TRBJ2-5	TRBD2	.
TGTGCCAGCAGCTTAGCGAGGGGCAGGGTTGAGACCCAGTACTTC	CASSLARGRVETQYF	TRBV7-9	TRBJ2-5	.	.
TGTGCCAGCAGCTTTACTCCCCAAGAGACCCAGTACTTC	CASSFTPQETQYF	TRBV11-3	TRBJ2-5	.	.
TGTGCCAGCAGTTACGGCAGGGTGGATGGAAACACCATATATTTT	CASSYGRVDGNTIYF	TRBV6-5	TRBJ1-3	.	.
TGCGCCAGCAGCGGACTAGGCGCCTACAATGAGCAGTTCTTC	CASSGLGAYNEQFF	TRBV10-2	TRBJ2-1	TRBD2	.
TGTGCCAGCAGCTTAGGTGGGACAGCTAAGAGTGAGCAGTTCTTC	CASSLGGTAKSEQFF	TRBV7-9	TRBJ2-1	TRBD1	.
TGTGCCAGCAGCCAAGATTACAACACTGAAGCTTTCTTT	CASSQDYNTEAFF	TRBV4-2	TRBJ1-1	.	few
TGCGCCAGCAGCCAAGATCTTGTGGGGGGGGCCGTCTACGAGCAGTACTTC	CASSQDLVGGAVYEQYF	TRBV4-3	TRBJ2-7	.	few
TGTGCCAGCAGCACACGACAGGGTGATGGCTACACCTTC	CASSTRQGDGYTF	TRBV3-1/TRBV3-2	TRBJ1-2	TRBD1	.
TGTGCCAGCAGTGAAAGGGGGAGGGCATCCCGCTCCTACGAGCAGTACTTC	CASSERGRASRSYEQYF	TRBV6-1	TRBJ2-7	.	.
TGTGCCAGCTCACCGGGGGCGAAGGGGAAAGAGACCCAGTACTTC	CASSPGAKGKETQYF	TRBV18	TRBJ2-5	.	.
TGTGCCAGCAGCCCCGGACTAGCGAGGCATGTTGATGAGCAGTTCTTC	CASSPGLARHVDEQFF	TRBV7-9	TRBJ2-1	TRBD2	few
TGTGCCAGCAGTAACACGGGGGCTAGGGCGGATACGCAGTATTTT	CASSNTGARADTQYF	TRBV6-5	TRBJ2-3	.	once
TGTGCCAGCAGTGAAGTATCTGGGTGGACTGAAGCTTTCTTT	CASSEVSGWTEAFF	TRBV6-1	TRBJ1-1	.	.
TGTGCCAGCAGCTTACAGGGACAGAGCTCCTACGAGCAGTACTTC	CASSLQGQSSYEQYF	TRBV7-2	TRBJ2-7	TRBD1	.
TGCGCCAGCAGCCAAGATTTTGACGATAACTATGGCTACACCTTC	CASSQDFDDNYGYTF	TRBV4-3	TRBJ1-2	.	.
TGCGCCAGCAGCCAAGATCCCTACAGGGATCATCAGCCCCAGCATTTT	CASSQDPYRDHQPQHF	TRBV4-1	TRBJ1-5	.	.
TGTGCCAGCAGCATAGGCAGGGGAGGGAATTCACCCCTCCACTTT	CASSIGRGGNSPLHF	TRBV7-2	TRBJ1-6	.	.
TGTGCCAGCAGCTTAGACGACTCAGCCTACGAGCAGTACTTC	CASSLDDSAYEQYF	TRBV7-9	TRBJ2-7	.	.
TGTGCCAGTAGCGGGACTCCAGAAGTAGAGACGCAGTATTTT	CASSGTPEVETQYF	TRBV19	TRBJ2-3	.	.
TGCGCCAGCAGCCAAGCGGCCCGGTTCTCACCCCTCCACTTT	CASSQAARFSPLHF	TRBV4-3	TRBJ1-6	.	.
TGCGCCAGCAGCCGCCACGAAGGAGCAGATACGCAGTATTTT	CASSRHEGADTQYF	TRBV4-3	TRBJ2-3	.	.
TGTGCCAGCAGTCTCTTAGGACAGGGCTATGGCTACACCTTC	CASSLLGQGYGYTF	TRBV27	TRBJ1-2	TRBD1	.
TGCGCCAGCAGCCAACCTAGGGACACCCCCTTTAACTATGGCTACACCTTC	CASSQPRDTPFNYGYTF	TRBV4-1	TRBJ1-2	.	.
TGTGCCACCAGTGATCCGACAGGGGGCGGACTAGCGGGGGGGCCCGTAGATACGCAGTATTTT	CATSDPTGGGLAGGPVDTQYF	TRBV24-1	TRBJ2-3	TRBD2	.
TGTGCCTGGAGTAGGAACATGAACACTGAAGCTTTCTTT	CAWSRNMNTEAFF	TRBV30	TRBJ1-1	.	.
TGTGCCAGCAAAATGACCTGGGTGAATGAAAAACTGTTTTTT	CASKMTWVNEKLFF	TRBV2	TRBJ1-4	.	.
TGTGCCAGCAGCCTGAACACCGGGGAGCTGTTTTTT	CASSLNTGELFF	TRBV7-3	TRBJ2-2	.	.
TGTGCCAGCACCGAATCTCCCGGGACCGGGGAGCTGTTTTTT	CASTESPGTGELFF	TRBV6-4	TRBJ2-2	.	.
TGTGCCAGCTCACCTGCTATGGCAGGGGACAGCTATGGCTACACCTTC	CASSPAMAGDSYGYTF	TRBV18	TRBJ1-2	TRBD1	.
TGTGCCAGTAGCTCCGGGACAGGGGTAGCCAAAAACATTCAGTACTTC	CASSSGTGVAKNIQYF	TRBV19	TRBJ2-4	TRBD1	few
TGTGCCAGCAGTTACGGCCTGGGTGATTCACCCCTCCACTTT	CASSYGLGDSPLHF	TRBV6-5	TRBJ1-6	.	once
TGTGCCAGCAGTTTGCGTGAAAACACTGAAGCTTTCTTT	CASSLRENTEAFF	TRBV12-3/TRBV12-4	TRBJ1-1	.	.
TGTGCCAGCAGCGTAGGGGGACAGATACTAGATACGCAGTATTTT	CASSVGGQILDTQYF	TRBV9	TRBJ2-3	TRBD1	few
TGCGCCAGCGCGGCCATTAGGCCCGATCAAGCCTCAGGAGCCCTCCACTTT	CASAAIRPDQASGALHF	TRBV5-1	TRBJ1-6	.	few
TGTGCCTGGAGACGAGGGGGTAATGGCGGCTACACCTTC	CAWRRGGNGGYTF	TRBV30	TRBJ1-2	.	.
TGTGCCAGCATTCAGATAACAGGGGGCGGCTACACCTTC	CASIQITGGGYTF	TRBV6-5	TRBJ1-2	TRBD1	once
TGTGCCAGCAGTCCCGGGACCATGGAGGCTTTCTTT	CASSPGTMEAFF	TRBV12-3/TRBV12-4	TRBJ1-1	.	.
TGTGCCAGCAGCTCTAGCGTTGTTGGTACGCAGTATTTT	CASSSSVVGTQYF	TRBV6-5	TRBJ2-3	.	.
TGCGCCAGCAGCCTAATACCAGGTCGTTATAGTAGTTCTGGGGCCAACGTCCTGACTTTC	CASSLIPGRYSSSGANVLTF	TRBV4-1	TRBJ2-6	.	.
TGTGCCAGCAGGGAGACAGGGAACACTGAAGCTTTCTTT	CASRETGNTEAFF	TRBV2	TRBJ1-1	.	few
TGTGCCAGCAGCAGAGGGGGTAATTCACCCCTCCACTTT	CASSRGGNSPLHF	TRBV6-5	TRBJ1-6	.	few
TGTGCCAGCAGTAACGAAGCGGGGGCGGGAGATACGCAGTATTTT	CASSNEAGAGDTQYF	TRBV6-4	TRBJ2-3	TRBD2	.